The following is a TCR beta chain sequence with its context. The entry originates in a study of blood T cell repertoires in COVID-19. Study-wide context: Italy, Spain and the United States were the sources of the convalescent and acute COVID-19 samples. T cells, B-cell-depleted T cells, or PBMCs supplied cDNA or gDNA.

In the source study's methods: Reference gene primer amplification gave estimated nucleated cell counts. Data came from immunoSEQ multiplex PCR; TCRdb stores just in-frame clones and leaves some out. V and J calls and clone size follow that table, whereas D and trimming were derived from the DNA. The repertoire holds roughly 70,000 clones, with more than 75% as singletons. Material for sequencing was peripheral blood. This clonotype originated in a man aged 50 to 60 with acute or convalescent COVID-19.

CDR3 sequence: CASSARDREEYF. CDR3 DNA: TGTGCCAGCAGCGCAAGGGACAGGGAGGAGTACTTC. The V gene is TRBV11-2, the J gene TRBJ2-4; 9 bases align to TRBD1. V shed 5 bases and J 14 bases; nucleotides not matched to a gene: 7. The CDR3 contains 12 residues. Germline V CDR1 and CDR2: SGHAT, FQNNGV.